This T cell receptor (beta chain) was captured in a study of early stage breast cancer tumors. Study-wide context: Invasive lobular carcinomas made up about 30% of the 12 ER+/PR+/HER2- tumors.

With V trimmed by 6 bases and J by 4 bases, 5 bases remained unmatched. Germline CDR1 SNHLY, CDR2 FYNNEI. This CDR3 is built from 15 residues. TCRdb keeps only in-frame clones here, not all; method: immunoSEQ multiplex PCR. The table shows about 6,500 clones, with around 66% occurring only once. This normal breast sample came from a site about 2-4.5 cm away from the tumor. By share, this clone ranks as medium-sized. This rearrangement joins TRBV2 to TRBJ2-2; TRBD2 matches 10 bases. The source is a person aged 45 to 59 with breast cancer. The sequenced sample was normal breast tissue next to the tumor. The CDR3 sequence: CASSPSGRGTGELFF. The CDR3 coding sequence is TGTGCCAGCAGCCCTAGCGGGAGAGGCACCGGGGAGCTGTTTTTT. The full variable domain, in which reference TRBV2 and TRBJ2-2 provide the parts outside the CDR3, is EPEVTQTPSHQVTQMGQEVILRCVPISNHLYFYWYRQILGQKVEFLVSFYNNEISEKSEIFDDQFSVERPDGSNFTLKIRSTKLEDSAMYFCASSPSGRGTGELFFGEGSRLTVL.